This T cell receptor beta chain was observed in a study of blood T cell repertoires in COVID-19. Trimming took 0 bases from V and 6 from J; bases not matched to a gene: 3. The CDR3 length is 14 residues. Germline V gene sequence: CDR1 SGDLS, CDR2 YYNGEE. Original analysis: Amplification of reference gene primers provided the estimated nucleated cell counts. Only in-frame clones appear in the TCRdb table, and some are missing; sequencing was by immunoSEQ multiplex PCR. V and J calls and clone size are as listed in that table; D and trimming were resolved from the DNA. The data show 300,000 to 400,000 clones, over 75% seen once.

Sequencing was performed on PBMCs or T cells enriched from blood (not recorded which). The chain has TRBV9 and TRBJ2-1; 7 bases are a match to TRBD1. This TCR came from a woman aged 30 to 39 with acute COVID-19. CDR3 nucleotides: TGTGCCAGCAGCGTAGGAGGGACAGCCAATGAGCAGTTCTTC. Its translation is CASSVGGTANEQFF. Looking up the rest from reference TRBV9 and TRBJ2-1 gives the full variable domain: DSGVTQTPKHLITATGQRVTLRCSPRSGDLSVYWYQQSLDQGLQFLIQYYNGEERAKGNILERFSAQQFPDLHSELNLSSLELGDSALYFCASSVGGTANEQFFGPGTRLTVL.